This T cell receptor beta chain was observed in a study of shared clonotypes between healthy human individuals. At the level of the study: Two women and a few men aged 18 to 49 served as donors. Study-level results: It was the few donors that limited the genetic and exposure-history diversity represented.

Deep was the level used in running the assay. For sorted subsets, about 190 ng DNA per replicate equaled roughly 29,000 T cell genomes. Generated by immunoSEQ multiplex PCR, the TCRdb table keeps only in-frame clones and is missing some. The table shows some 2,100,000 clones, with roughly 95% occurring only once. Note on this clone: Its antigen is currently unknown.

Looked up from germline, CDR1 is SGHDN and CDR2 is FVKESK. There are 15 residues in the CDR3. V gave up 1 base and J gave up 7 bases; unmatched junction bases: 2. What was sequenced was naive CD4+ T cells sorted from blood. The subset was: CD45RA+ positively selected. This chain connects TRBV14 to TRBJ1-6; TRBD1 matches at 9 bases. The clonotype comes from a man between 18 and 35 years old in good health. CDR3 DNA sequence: TGTGCCAGCAGCCAAGGACAGGGGGTGAATTCACCCCTCCACTTT. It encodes CASSQGQGVNSPLHF.